The 30 T cell receptor beta chains presented below share a single source sample, sequenced in a study of a mutant IDH1 vaccine in newly diagnosed glioma. Assay used: immunoSEQ multiplex PCR; TCRdb lists only in-frame clones, some missing. The table includes roughly 71,000 clones, approximately 86% detected once. Noted time point: baseline, week 1 (first vaccination visit). Noted treatment: pre-vaccination baseline after standard-of-care therapy. The starting material was PBMCs, obtained from a glioma patient treated with radiotherapy, temozolomide or both. The receptor source for this set is a young man with glioma.

This clone showed up just once. V gene TRBV5-5 combines with J gene TRBJ2-2, with 11 bases matching TRBD1. The length of the CDR3 is 16 residues. CDR1 SGHKS and CDR2 YYEKEE come from the germline V gene (reference sequence). V dropped 2 bases and J dropped 5; count of bases not matched to a gene: 5. CDR3 sequence: CASSLGQGAQTGELFF. The CDR3 region has the DNA TGTGCCAGCAGCTTAGGACAGGGGGCGCAGACCGGGGAGCTGTTTTTT. Drawing the rest from reference TRBV5-5 and TRBJ2-2, the complete variable domain is DAGVTQSPTHLIKTRGQQVTLRCSPISGHKSVSWYQQVLGQGPQFIFQYYEKEERGRGNFPDRFSARQFPNYSSELNVNALLLGDSALYLCASSLGQGAQTGELFFGEGSRLTVL.

J is TRBJ2-7 and V is TRBV10-3; TRBD1 is a possible D gene (6 bases). The CDR3 contains 15 residues. Germline CDR1 ENHRY, CDR2 SYGVKD. Trimming stripped 0 bases from V and 6 bases from J, with 15 bases between. The CDR3 DNA follows: TGTGCCATCAGTGAGTCCGACAGGCCCCCCACCGAGCAGTACTTC. Its translation: CAISESDRPPTEQYF.

Concerning this clone: The identical CDR3 is also encoded by other nucleotide sequences in the sample. This chain uses TRBV6-6 with TRBJ1-1; TRBD1 agrees at 8 bases. The CDR3 spans 16 residues. The trim removed 6 bases at V and 0 bases at J, leaving 9 bases unmatched. Looked up from germline, CDR1 is MNHNY and CDR2 is SVGAGI (reference sequence). In DNA form, the CDR3 reads TGTGCCAGCAGCGCCACTAAGGACAGGGTGAACACTGAAGCTTTCTTT. Protein product: CASSATKDRVNTEAFF.

The chain carries TRBV19 and TRBJ1-1, with a weak D call TRBD1 (5 bases). CDR3 length: 12 amino acids. Germline V CDR1 and CDR2: LNHDA, SQIVND (reference sequence). Trimming took 5 bases from V and 10 from J, leaving 14 bases between them. CDR3 region: CASSPRTGGAFF. CDR3 bases: TGTGCCAGTAGTCCCAGGACCGGGGGAGCTTTCTTT.

The chain joins TRBV27 to TRBJ2-1; 7 bases line up with TRBD1. The V gene end was trimmed by 8 bases and the J gene end by 6 bases; junction bases not matched to a gene: 13. CDR1 and CDR2 (germline): MNHEY, SMNVEV (reference sequence). The length of the CDR3 is 15 residues. CDR3 sequence (DNA): TGTGCCAGCGGAACTACGGGACAGCGTAGCAATGAGCAGTTCTTC. Amino acid sequence: CASGTTGQRSNEQFF.

The gene calls are TRBV5-1 and TRBJ1-2; possible D gene TRBD1, 6 bases. This CDR3 has 16 residues. CDR1 and CDR2 from the germline V gene are SGHRS and YFSETQ. The V end was cut by 1 base, the J end by 0 bases, with 13 bases between. The CDR3 DNA follows: TGCGCCAGCAGCTTGTACACCTGGACAGCTAACTATGGCTACACCTTC. Its translation: CASSLYTWTANYGYTF. The whole variable domain, filled in from reference TRBV5-1 and TRBJ1-2, reads KAGVTQTPRYLIKTRGQQVTLSCSPISGHRSVSWYQQTPGQGLQFLFEYFSETQRNKGNFPGRFSGRQFSNSRSEMNVSTLELGDSALYLCASSLYTWTANYGYTFGSGTRLTVV.

The chain carries TRBV7-9 and TRBJ2-3; D uncertain. Germline loops: CDR1 SEHNR, CDR2 FQNEAQ (reference sequence). V was pared by 2 bases and J by 0 bases, with 12 bases between. The CDR3 is 16 amino acids. The CDR3 region has the DNA TGTGCCAGCAGCTTATCTCGGAAGGCTAGCACAGATACGCAGTATTTT. Translated, it gives CASSLSRKASTDTQYF.

The rearrangement uses TRBV6-4 and TRBJ1-1; D ambiguous. Germline CDR1 MRHNA, CDR2 SNTAGT. Trimming shortened V by 5 bases and J by 11 bases, and 18 bases separated the two germline ends. The CDR3 totals 13 residues. The CDR3 region is CASSPQRGLGAFF. DNA of the CDR3: TGTGCCAGCAGTCCCCAGCGTGGCCTCGGGGCTTTCTTT.

The rearrangement joins TRBV2 to TRBJ2-5, with 10 bases fitting TRBD2. The CDR3 consists of 14 residues. With V trimmed by 9 bases and J by 5 bases, 9 bases remained unmatched. Germline assignment: CDR1 SNHLY and CDR2 FYNNEI. The CDR3 DNA reads as TGTGCCAGTACAACGGGGACTAGCGTGGAGACCCAGTACTTC. Residues: CASTTGTSVETQYF.

This clone has only a few counts. The genes are TRBV2 and TRBJ1-4; no definite D call. Germline assignment: CDR1 SNHLY and CDR2 FYNNEI. The CDR3 is made up of 14 amino acids. The V and J ends lost 5 bases and 8 bases respectively, with 15 bases between them. For the CDR3, the DNA is TGTGCCAGCAGTCGCGGAGGGCGTGAAGAAAAACTGTTTTTT. Translation: CASSRGGREEKLFF.

The rearrangement links TRBV4-1 to TRBJ1-6; D perhaps matches TRBD1 (5 bases). In germline, CDR1 is MGHRA, CDR2 YSYEKL. Trimming removed 4 bases at V and 0 bases at J, with 13 bases between. The CDR3 loop spans 17 amino acids. Written as DNA, the CDR3 is TGCGCCAGCAGCCCCGTGGGGGGAAACTCCTATAATTCACCCCTCCACTTT. Translation gives CASSPVGGNSYNSPLHF.

The chain combines TRBV29-1 with TRBJ2-5; 10 nucleotides match TRBD1. CDR1 and CDR2 from the germline V gene are SQVTM and ANQGSEA. This CDR3 is 13 amino acids long. The CDR3 nucleotides read TGCAGAGCCCCGGGACAGGGGTGGCAGACCCAGTACTTC. Amino acid sequence: CRAPGQGWQTQYF. The full variable domain, with the rest looked up from reference TRBV29-1 and TRBJ2-5, is SAVISQKPSRDICQRGTSLTIQCQVDSQVTMMFWYRQQPGQSLTLIATANQGSEATYESGFVIDKFPISRPNLTFSTLTVSNMSPEDSSIYLCRAPGQGWQTQYFGPGTRLLVL.

The V call is TRBV5-8, the J call TRBJ1-5; D possibly corresponds to TRBD1 (6 bases). Trimming stripped 0 bases from V and 2 bases from J, with 12 bases between. Germline loops: CDR1 SGHTS, CDR2 YDEGEE. CDR3 size: 16 residues. CDR3 residues: CASSLGRGAGNQPQHF. The CDR3 DNA reads TGTGCCAGCAGCTTGGGTAGGGGGGCTGGCAATCAGCCCCAGCATTTT.

This sequence joins TRBV19 and TRBJ1-5, with D unresolved. V lost 4 bases to trimming and J lost 3 bases, with 7 bases between them. Per the germline V gene, CDR1 is LNHDA and CDR2 is SQIVND (reference sequence). The CDR3 has 13 residues. CDR3 coding DNA: TGTGCCAGTAGTACACAGCACAATCAGCCCCAGCATTTT. Its translation: CASSTQHNQPQHF.

The chain couples TRBV14 to TRBJ1-1; a weak D match, TRBD1 (5 bases). This CDR3 has 15 amino acids. Trimming removed 1 base at V and 5 bases at J, with 14 bases between. Germline V gene sequence: CDR1 SGHDN, CDR2 FVKESK. The CDR3 DNA follows: TGTGCCAGCAGCCAAGTCGCGCCTCGGGGGACTGAAGCTTTCTTT. Its translation: CASSQVAPRGTEAFF. Filled out from reference TRBV14 and TRBJ1-1, the complete variable domain reads EAGVTQFPSHSVIEKGQTVTLRCDPISGHDNLYWYRRVMGKEIKFLLHFVKESKQDESGMPNNRFLAERTGGTYSTLKVQPAELEDSGVYFCASSQVAPRGTEAFFGQGTRLTVV.

The chain employs TRBV30 and TRBJ1-2; 9 bases line up with TRBD1. With V trimmed by 3 bases and J by 0 bases, 14 bases remained unmatched. The V gene's germline CDR1 is GTSNPN and CDR2 SVGIG (reference sequence). The CDR3 is made up of 18 amino acids. The CDR3 protein is CAWRVGQGPKTANYGYTF. The CDR3 nucleotides read TGTGCCTGGAGGGTCGGACAGGGGCCGAAAACAGCTAACTATGGCTACACCTTC.

CDR3 nucleotides: TGTGCCAGCAGGTTCGCAACTAATGAAAAACTGTTTTTT. Translating gives CASRFATNEKLFF. The chain uses TRBV6-1 and TRBJ1-4; D not resolved. V lost 6 bases and J lost 0, with 5 bases in between. Germline CDR1 and CDR2: MNHNS and SASEGT. The CDR3 loop spans 13 amino acids.

The chain links TRBV5-1 to TRBJ1-1; D remains ambiguous. V lost 4 bases, J lost 0 bases, and 16 bases lay in between. This CDR3 contains 16 residues. Germline values: CDR1 SGHRS, CDR2 YFSETQ. DNA for the CDR3: TGCGCCAGCAGCCCACAGTCACCGGGGATGAACACTGAAGCTTTCTTT. It is translated as CASSPQSPGMNTEAFF.

In its sample, this clone was seen once. The genes are TRBV5-1 and TRBJ1-1, with TRBD1 as a possible D gene (6 bases). Looked up from germline, CDR1 is SGHRS and CDR2 is YFSETQ. With 4 bases removed from V and 1 base from J, the gap between germline ends came to 14 bases. The CDR3 has 15 residues. The CDR3 spells CASSPGTPANTEAFF. For the CDR3, the DNA is TGCGCCAGCAGCCCGGGGACACCTGCGAACACTGAAGCTTTCTTT.

This sequence joins TRBV5-1 and TRBJ2-7; D is uncertain. The CDR3 is 15 residues long. Germline-derived CDR1 and CDR2 are SGHRS and YFSETQ. V dropped 1 base and J dropped 2 bases, with 13 bases sitting between them. CDR3 in DNA: TGCGCCAGCAGCTTGCCATTGGCTTCAACCTACGAGCAGTACTTC. Encoded protein: CASSLPLASTYEQYF.

The gene calls are TRBV5-1 and TRBJ2-1, with TRBD2 as a possible D gene (6 bases). CDR1 and CDR2 (germline): SGHRS, YFSETQ. Trimming removed 1 base from V and 3 bases from J, with 11 bases in between. There are 15 residues in the CDR3. CDR3 sequence reads: CASSLSGGDYNEQFF. CDR3 DNA sequence: TGCGCCAGCAGCTTGTCCGGCGGGGACTACAATGAGCAGTTCTTC.

CDR3 coding DNA: TGTGCCAGCAGCTTAGCTTCAGCCTACGAGCAGTACTTC. Protein sequence: CASSLASAYEQYF. The genes are TRBV7-8 and TRBJ2-7, with D hard to call. The CDR3 consists of 13 residues. Trimming left V 0 bases short and J 2 bases short, with 5 bases between. Germline V gene data show CDR1 as SGHVS and CDR2 as FQNEAQ.

This rearrangement joins TRBV5-1 to TRBJ2-1; 7 bases agree with TRBD2. CDR3 length: 15 residues. The V and J ends lost 4 bases and 7 bases, in that order; junction bases with no gene match: 11. Germline V gene data show CDR1 as SGHRS and CDR2 as YFSETQ. CDR3 coding DNA: TGCGCCAGCAGCCTTACGACAGCCGGGGGGAATGAGCAGTTCTTC. It translates to CASSLTTAGGNEQFF. The full variable domain, with the rest looked up from reference TRBV5-1 and TRBJ2-1, is KAGVTQTPRYLIKTRGQQVTLSCSPISGHRSVSWYQQTPGQGLQFLFEYFSETQRNKGNFPGRFSGRQFSNSRSEMNVSTLELGDSALYLCASSLTTAGGNEQFFGPGTRLTVL.

J is TRBJ1-3 and V is TRBV5-6; D unclear. The CDR3 is 15 residues long. Germline assignment: CDR1 SGHDT and CDR2 YYEEEE. The ends were cut back, 1 base at V and 3 bases at J, with 11 bases in the middle. DNA of the CDR3: TGTGCCAGCAGCTTGAACCCGAGGGTTGGAAACACCATATATTTT. It translates to CASSLNPRVGNTIYF.

This clone occurred a few times. The chain combines TRBV19 with TRBJ1-1, with D maybe TRBD1 (5 bases). The V gene lost 8 bases and the J gene lost 0 bases, with 13 bases spanning the gap. The CDR3 is made up of 14 amino acids. From germline, CDR1 is LNHDA and CDR2 SQIVND (reference sequence). DNA for the CDR3: TGTGCCAGTGGGGGGGACGGCATGAACACTGAAGCTTTCTTT. Translating gives CASGGDGMNTEAFF. Full variable domain (missing parts from reference TRBV19 and TRBJ1-1): DGGITQSPKYLFRKEGQNVTLSCEQNLNHDAMYWYRQDPGQGLRLIYYSQIVNDFQKGDIAEGYSVSREKKESFPLTVTSAQKNPTAFYLCASGGDGMNTEAFFGQGTRLTVV.

This clone was counted only a few times. Written as DNA, the CDR3 is TGTGCCAGCAGTGGTCGAAGCAATCAGCCCCAGCATTTT. Amino acid sequence: CASSGRSNQPQHF. V is TRBV2 and J is TRBJ1-5, with unresolved D. V dropped 4 bases and J dropped 1 base, with 5 bases sitting between them. This CDR3 is 13 amino acids long. Looked up from germline, CDR1 is SNHLY and CDR2 is FYNNEI.

The V gene is TRBV7-9, the J gene TRBJ1-2; D remains unclear. The CDR3 runs to 15 residues. V dropped 5 bases and J dropped 4 bases, with 17 bases sitting between them. Germline V lookup: CDR1 SEHNR, CDR2 FQNEAQ (reference sequence). The DNA of the CDR3 is TGTGCCAGCAGCAGCTCGCTACATATAGCCTATGGCTACACCTTC. It encodes CASSSSLHIAYGYTF.

A few counts support this clone. The gene calls are TRBV2 and TRBJ2-2; 11 bases match TRBD1. This CDR3 is built from 16 residues. Germline V CDR1 and CDR2: SNHLY, FYNNEI. The V and J ends lost 4 bases and 5 bases, in that order; junction bases with no gene match: 6. The CDR3 bases are TGTGCCAGCAGTGTCGGACAGGGGGCTAAGACCGGGGAGCTGTTTTTT. Its protein is CASSVGQGAKTGELFF.

This chain links TRBV7-9 with TRBJ1-4; D remains unclear. This CDR3 has 14 amino acids. V shed 5 bases and J shed 1 base, with 8 bases lying between them. Germline V gene lookup returns CDR1 SEHNR and CDR2 FQNEAQ (reference sequence). CDR3 in amino acids: CASSEQITNEKLFF. Written as DNA, the CDR3 is TGTGCCAGCAGCGAACAAATAACTAATGAAAAACTGTTTTTT.

J is TRBJ2-3 and V is TRBV27; the D gene is possibly TRBD2 (6 bases). CDR3 length equals 15 residues. Germline V gives CDR1 MNHEY, CDR2 SMNVEV (reference sequence). V was trimmed by 7 bases and J by 2 bases, leaving 16 bases between them. CDR3 sequence reads: CASTRGEFSTDTQYF. Here the CDR3 DNA reads TGTGCCAGCACCCGCGGGGAATTTTCCACAGATACGCAGTATTTT.